This T cell receptor (beta chain) was identified in a study of shared clonotypes between healthy human individuals. At the level of the study: Serving as donors were two women and three men, whose ages spanned 18 to 49.

Execution of the assay was at deep level. Study processing details: In the immunoSEQ data, sequences were junction-only and lacked quality scores, so filtering differed. The protocol was immunoSEQ multiplex PCR, while the TCRdb copy is restricted to in-frame clones and leaves out a portion. The DNA was the basis for D and trimming; V, J and clone size are from that table. In the table there are fewer than 700,000 clones, roughly four fifths of which are singletons. The TCR was taken from a woman between 40 and 55 years old in good health. Some clones in this sample may be carry-over from other donors' samples. The source material was PBMCs.

CDR3 coding DNA: TGCGCCAGCAGCACCCAACTAGCGGGAGGGTACAATGAGCAGTTCTTC. This codes for CASSTQLAGGYNEQFF. The rearrangement joins TRBV5-1 to TRBJ2-1; TRBD2 agrees at 13 bases. Germline trimming cut 4 bases from V and 4 bases from J; bases unmatched to any gene: 5. This CDR3 comprises 16 residues. Germline CDR1 is SGHRS and CDR2 is YFSETQ.